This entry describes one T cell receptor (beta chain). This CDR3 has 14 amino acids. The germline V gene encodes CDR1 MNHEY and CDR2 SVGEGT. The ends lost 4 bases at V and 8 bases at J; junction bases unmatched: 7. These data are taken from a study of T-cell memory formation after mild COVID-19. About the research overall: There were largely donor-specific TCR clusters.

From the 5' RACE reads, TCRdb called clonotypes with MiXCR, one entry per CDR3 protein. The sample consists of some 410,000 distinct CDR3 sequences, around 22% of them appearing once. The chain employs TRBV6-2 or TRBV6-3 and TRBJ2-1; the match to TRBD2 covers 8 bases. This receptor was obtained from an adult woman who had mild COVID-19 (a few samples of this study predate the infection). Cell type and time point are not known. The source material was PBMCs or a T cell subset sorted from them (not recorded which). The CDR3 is CASSWGLVVDEQFF. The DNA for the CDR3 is TGTGCCAGCAGTTGGGGACTAGTGGTCGATGAGCAGTTCTTC.